Included here is one T cell receptor beta chain sequence, with context. The PCR employed 60 Vbeta primers together with 13 Jbeta primers. The repertoire was sequenced with immunoSEQ multiplex PCR; TCRdb's copy has only in-frame clones and lacks some. The sample consists of 95,000 to 110,000 clones, about a tenth of them appearing once. The entry originates in a study of cytomegalovirus exposure and HLA in healthy donors. CDR3 length: 16 amino acids. Unmatched junction bases numbered 12, after V lost 10 bases and J lost 2 bases. Germline V gene sequence: CDR1 SGDLS, CDR2 YYNGEE. J is TRBJ2-1 and V is TRBV9, with 10 nucleotides matching TRBD2. This receptor was obtained from a man aged 35 to 55 in good health and CMV-seropositive. Sequencing used PBMCs. The CDR3 coding sequence is TGTGCCGGAGGCATAGCGGGAGGCCCTCCCTACAATGAGCAGTTCTTC. Encoded protein: CAGGIAGGPPYNEQFF.